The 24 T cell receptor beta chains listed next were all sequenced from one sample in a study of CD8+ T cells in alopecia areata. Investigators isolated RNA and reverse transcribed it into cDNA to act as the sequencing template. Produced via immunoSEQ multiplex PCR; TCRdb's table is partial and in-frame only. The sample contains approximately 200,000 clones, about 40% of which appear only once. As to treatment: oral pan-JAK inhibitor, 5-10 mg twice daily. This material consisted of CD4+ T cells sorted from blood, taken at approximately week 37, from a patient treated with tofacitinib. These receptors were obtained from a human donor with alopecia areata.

The chain's CDR3 is CATARGEANYGYTF. As DNA, the CDR3 is TGTGCCACGGCTCGGGGGGAAGCTAACTATGGCTACACCTTC. The chain is built from TRBV10-3 and TRBJ1-2, with D maybe TRBD1 (5 bases). V was trimmed by 10 bases and J by 0 bases, leaving 15 bases between them. Per germline, CDR1 ENHRY and CDR2 SYGVKD. This CDR3 region has 14 residues.

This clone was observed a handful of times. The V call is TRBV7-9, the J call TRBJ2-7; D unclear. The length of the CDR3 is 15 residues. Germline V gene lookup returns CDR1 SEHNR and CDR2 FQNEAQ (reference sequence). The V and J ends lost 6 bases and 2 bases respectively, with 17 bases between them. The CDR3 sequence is CASSFVRSSPYEQYF. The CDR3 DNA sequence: TGTGCCAGCAGTTTCGTGAGGTCTTCCCCCTACGAGCAGTACTTC.

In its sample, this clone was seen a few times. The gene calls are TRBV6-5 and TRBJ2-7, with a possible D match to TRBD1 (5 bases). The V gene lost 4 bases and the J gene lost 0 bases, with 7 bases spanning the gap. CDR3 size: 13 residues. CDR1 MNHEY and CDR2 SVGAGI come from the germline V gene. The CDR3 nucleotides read TGTGCCAGCAGTTGGACACCCTCCTACGAGCAGTACTTC. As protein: CASSWTPSYEQYF.

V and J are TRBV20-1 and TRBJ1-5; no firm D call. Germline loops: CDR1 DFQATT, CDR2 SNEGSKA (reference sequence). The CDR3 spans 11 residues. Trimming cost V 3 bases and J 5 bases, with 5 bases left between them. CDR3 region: CSARLDQPQHF. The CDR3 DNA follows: TGCAGTGCTAGGTTAGATCAGCCCCAGCATTTT.

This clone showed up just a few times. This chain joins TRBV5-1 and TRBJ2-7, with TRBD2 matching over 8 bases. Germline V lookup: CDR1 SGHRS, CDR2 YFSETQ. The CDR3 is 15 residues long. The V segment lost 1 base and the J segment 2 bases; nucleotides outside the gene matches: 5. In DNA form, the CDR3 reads TGCGCCAGCAGCTTGACTAGCGGACCAACCTACGAGCAGTACTTC. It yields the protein CASSLTSGPTYEQYF. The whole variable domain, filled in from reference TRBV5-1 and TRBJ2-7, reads KAGVTQTPRYLIKTRGQQVTLSCSPISGHRSVSWYQQTPGQGLQFLFEYFSETQRNKGNFPGRFSGRQFSNSRSEMNVSTLELGDSALYLCASSLTSGPTYEQYFGPGTRLTVT.

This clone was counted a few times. The DNA for the CDR3 is TGTGCCAGCAGTCCCAGAAGGACAGGGAGCACTGAAGCTTTCTTT. Protein: CASSPRRTGSTEAFF. The chain recombines TRBV27 with TRBJ1-1; 8 bases are shared with TRBD1. The CDR3 is made up of 15 amino acids. Germline V gene data show CDR1 as MNHEY and CDR2 as SMNVEV (reference sequence). V lost 5 bases, J lost 4 bases, and 9 bases stayed unmatched.

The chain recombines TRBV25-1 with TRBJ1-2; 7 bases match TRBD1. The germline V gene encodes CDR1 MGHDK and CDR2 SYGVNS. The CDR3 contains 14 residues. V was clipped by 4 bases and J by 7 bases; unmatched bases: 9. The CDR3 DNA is TGTGCCAGCAGTGCAACTACAGGGGTTCCTGGCTACACCTTC. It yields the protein CASSATTGVPGYTF.

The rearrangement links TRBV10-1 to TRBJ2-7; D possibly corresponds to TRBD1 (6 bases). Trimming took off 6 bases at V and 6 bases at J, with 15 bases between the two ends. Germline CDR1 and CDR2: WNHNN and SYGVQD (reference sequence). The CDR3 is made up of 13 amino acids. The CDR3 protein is CASSRTATAEQYF. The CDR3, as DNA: TGCGCCAGCAGCCGGACAGCGACCGCCGAGCAGTACTTC.

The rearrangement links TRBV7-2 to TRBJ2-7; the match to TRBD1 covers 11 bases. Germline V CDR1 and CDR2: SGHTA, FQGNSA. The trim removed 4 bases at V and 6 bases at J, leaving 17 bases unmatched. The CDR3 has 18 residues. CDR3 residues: CASSSSGTGGGRLGEQYF. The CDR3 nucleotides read TGTGCCAGCAGCTCCTCCGGGACAGGGGGAGGTCGGTTGGGCGAGCAGTACTTC.

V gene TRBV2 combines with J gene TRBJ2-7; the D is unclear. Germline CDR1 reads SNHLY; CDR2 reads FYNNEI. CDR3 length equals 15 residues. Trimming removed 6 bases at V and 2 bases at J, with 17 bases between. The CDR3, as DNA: TGTGCCAGCAGCCCCACAGTCCCCATAACCTACGAGCAGTACTTC. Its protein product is CASSPTVPITYEQYF.

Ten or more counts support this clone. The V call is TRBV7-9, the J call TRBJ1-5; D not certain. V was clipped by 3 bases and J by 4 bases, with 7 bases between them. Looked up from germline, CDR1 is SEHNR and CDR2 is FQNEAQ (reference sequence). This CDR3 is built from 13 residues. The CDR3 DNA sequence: TGTGCCAGCAGCTTGAGAGGGAATCAGCCCCAGCATTTT. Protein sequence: CASSLRGNQPQHF.

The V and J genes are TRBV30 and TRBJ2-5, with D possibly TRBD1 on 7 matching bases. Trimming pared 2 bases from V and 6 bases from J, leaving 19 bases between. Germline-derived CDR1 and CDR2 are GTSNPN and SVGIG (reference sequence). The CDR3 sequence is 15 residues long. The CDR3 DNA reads TGTGCCTGGAGTAAGCGGGCAGGGGGTTCAAAGACCCAGTACTTC. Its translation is CAWSKRAGGSKTQYF.

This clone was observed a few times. This CDR3 is CASSWRGSSYEQYF. The CDR3 DNA follows: TGTGCCAGCAGCTGGCGCGGGAGCTCCTACGAGCAGTACTTC. This rearrangement joins TRBV14 to TRBJ2-7; 7 bases are a match to TRBD2. After removal of 5 bases from V and 0 bases from J, the junction contained 4 bases not matched to a gene. The CDR3 is 14 amino acids. Looked up from germline, CDR1 is SGHDN and CDR2 is FVKESK.

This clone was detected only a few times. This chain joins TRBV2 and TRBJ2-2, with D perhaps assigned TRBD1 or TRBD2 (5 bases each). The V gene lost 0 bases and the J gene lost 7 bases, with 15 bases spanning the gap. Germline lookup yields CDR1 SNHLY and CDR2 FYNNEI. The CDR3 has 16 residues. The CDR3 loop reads CASSEAGGRLGGELFF. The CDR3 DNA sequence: TGTGCCAGCAGTGAAGCTGGGGGTAGACTTGGCGGGGAGCTGTTTTTT.

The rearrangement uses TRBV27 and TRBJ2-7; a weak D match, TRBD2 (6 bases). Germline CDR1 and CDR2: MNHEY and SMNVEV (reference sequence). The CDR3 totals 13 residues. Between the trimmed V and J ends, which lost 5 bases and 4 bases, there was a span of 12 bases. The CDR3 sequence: CASSALALYEQYF. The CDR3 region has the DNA TGTGCCAGCAGTGCTCTAGCGTTGTACGAGCAGTACTTC.

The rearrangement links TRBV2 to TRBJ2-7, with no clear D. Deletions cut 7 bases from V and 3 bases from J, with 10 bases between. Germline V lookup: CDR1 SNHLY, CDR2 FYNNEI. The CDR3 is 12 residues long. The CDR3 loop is CASKTESYEQYF. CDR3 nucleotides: TGTGCCAGCAAGACCGAGAGCTACGAGCAGTACTTC.

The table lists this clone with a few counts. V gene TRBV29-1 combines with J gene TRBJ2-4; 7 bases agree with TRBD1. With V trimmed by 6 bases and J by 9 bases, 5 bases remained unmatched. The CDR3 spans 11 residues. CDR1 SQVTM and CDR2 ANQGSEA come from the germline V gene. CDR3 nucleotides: TGCAGCGTAGCGACAGGGTCCATTCAGTACTTC. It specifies CSVATGSIQYF.

As DNA, the CDR3 is TGTGCCTGGAGTTACAACTCCGGGACAGGGAACCAGCCCCAGCATTTT. It translates to CAWSYNSGTGNQPQHF. The chain uses TRBV30 and TRBJ1-5, with 9 positions matching TRBD1. Germline V lookup: CDR1 GTSNPN, CDR2 SVGIG (reference sequence). The CDR3 length is 16 residues. The trim removed 2 bases at V and 7 bases at J, leaving 12 bases unmatched.

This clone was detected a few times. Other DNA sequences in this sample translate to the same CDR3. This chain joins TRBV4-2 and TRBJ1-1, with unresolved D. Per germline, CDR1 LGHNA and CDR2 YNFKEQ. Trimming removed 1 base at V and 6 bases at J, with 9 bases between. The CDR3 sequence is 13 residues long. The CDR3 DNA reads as TGTGCCAGCAGCCAAGGGGGAGGGCCTGAAGCTTTCTTT. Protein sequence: CASSQGGGPEAFF.

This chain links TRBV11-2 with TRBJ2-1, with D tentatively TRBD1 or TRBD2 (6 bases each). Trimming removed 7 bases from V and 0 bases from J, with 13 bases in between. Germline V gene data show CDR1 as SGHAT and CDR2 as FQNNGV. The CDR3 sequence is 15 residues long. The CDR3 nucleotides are TGTGCCAGCATCCAATGGGGGGCCTCCTACAATGAGCAGTTCTTC. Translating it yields CASIQWGASYNEQFF.

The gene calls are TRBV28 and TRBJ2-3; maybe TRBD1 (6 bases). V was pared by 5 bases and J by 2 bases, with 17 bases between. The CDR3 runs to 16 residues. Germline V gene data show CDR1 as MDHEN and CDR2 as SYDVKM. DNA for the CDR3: TGTGCCAGCAGTCCGCGGCGCACAGGGCTCACAGATACGCAGTATTTT. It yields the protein CASSPRRTGLTDTQYF.

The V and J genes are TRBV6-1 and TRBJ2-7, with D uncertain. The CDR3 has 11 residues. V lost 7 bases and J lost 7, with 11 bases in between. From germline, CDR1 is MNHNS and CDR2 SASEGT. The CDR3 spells CASMNLGEQYF. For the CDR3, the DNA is TGTGCCAGCATGAATTTGGGAGAGCAGTACTTC.

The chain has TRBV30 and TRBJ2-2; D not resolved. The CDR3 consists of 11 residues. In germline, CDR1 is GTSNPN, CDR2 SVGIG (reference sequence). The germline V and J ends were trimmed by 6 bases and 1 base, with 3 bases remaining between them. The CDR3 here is CACKNTGELFF. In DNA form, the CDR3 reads TGTGCCTGCAAGAACACCGGGGAGCTGTTTTTT. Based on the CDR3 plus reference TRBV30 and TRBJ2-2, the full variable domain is SQTIHQWPATLVQPVGSPLSLECTVEGTSNPNLYWYRQAAGRGLQLLFYSVGIGQISSEVPQNLSASRPQDRQFILSSKKLLLSDSGFYLCACKNTGELFFGEGSRLTVL.

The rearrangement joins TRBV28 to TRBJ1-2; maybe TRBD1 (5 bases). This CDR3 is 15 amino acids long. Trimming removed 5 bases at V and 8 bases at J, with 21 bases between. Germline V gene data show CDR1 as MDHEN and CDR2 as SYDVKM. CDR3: CASSPGGGNPGGYTF. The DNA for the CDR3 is TGTGCCAGCAGTCCCGGCGGGGGGAACCCGGGCGGCTACACCTTC.